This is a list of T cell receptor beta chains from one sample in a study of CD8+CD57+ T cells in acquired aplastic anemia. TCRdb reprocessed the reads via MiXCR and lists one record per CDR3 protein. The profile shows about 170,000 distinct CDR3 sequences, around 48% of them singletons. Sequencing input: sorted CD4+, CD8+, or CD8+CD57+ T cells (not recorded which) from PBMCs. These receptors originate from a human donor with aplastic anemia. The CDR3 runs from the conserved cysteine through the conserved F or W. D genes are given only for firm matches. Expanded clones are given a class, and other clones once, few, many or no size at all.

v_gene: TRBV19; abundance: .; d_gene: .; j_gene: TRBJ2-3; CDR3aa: CASSRDSFPTDTQYF; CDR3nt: TGTGCCAGTAGTAGAGACAGTTTCCCCACAGATACGCAGTATTTT
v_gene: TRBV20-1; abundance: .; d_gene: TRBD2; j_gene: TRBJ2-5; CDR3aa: CSARVAGGTETQYF; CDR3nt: TGCAGTGCTAGGGTAGCGGGGGGCACAGAGACCCAGTACTTC
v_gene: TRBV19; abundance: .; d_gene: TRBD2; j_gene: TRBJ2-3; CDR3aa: CASRTSGYAQYF; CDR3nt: TGTGCCAGTAGGACTAGCGGATACGCACAGTATTTT
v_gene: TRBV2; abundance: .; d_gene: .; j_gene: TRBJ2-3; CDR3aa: CASIRSGSLPLF; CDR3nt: TGTGCCAGCATTCGGAGTGGGAGCCTCCCACTTTTT
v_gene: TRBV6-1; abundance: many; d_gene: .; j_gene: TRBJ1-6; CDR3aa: CASSRWGNNSPLHF; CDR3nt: TGTGCCAGCTCTAGGTGGGGGAATAATTCACCCCTCCACTTT
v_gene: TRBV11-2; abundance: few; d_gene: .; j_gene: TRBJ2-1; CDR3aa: CASSLDGVTYNEQFF; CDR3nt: TGTGCCAGCAGCTTAGACGGGGTAACCTACAATGAGCAGTTCTTC
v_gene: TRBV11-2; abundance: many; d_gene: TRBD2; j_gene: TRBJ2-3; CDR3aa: CASSSNGRGVTWETQYF; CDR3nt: TGTGCCAGCAGCTCAAATGGGCGGGGGGTCACCTGGGAGACGCAGTATTTT
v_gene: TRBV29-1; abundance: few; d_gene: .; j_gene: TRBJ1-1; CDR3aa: CSVDEGTEAFF; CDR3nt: TGCAGCGTTGATGAAGGGACTGAAGCTTTCTTT
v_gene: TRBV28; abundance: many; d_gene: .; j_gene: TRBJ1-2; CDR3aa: CASSITRPESYTF; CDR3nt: TGTGCCAGCAGTATAACCAGGCCGGAGAGCTACACCTTC
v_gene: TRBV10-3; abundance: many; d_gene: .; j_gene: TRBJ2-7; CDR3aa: CATMSLSRLPDEQYF; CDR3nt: TGTGCCACCATGTCCCTCTCCCGGCTTCCCGACGAGCAGTACTTC
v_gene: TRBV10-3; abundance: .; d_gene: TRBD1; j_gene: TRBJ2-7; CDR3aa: CAISDLGQDTYEQYF; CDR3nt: TGTGCCATCAGTGATTTGGGACAGGACACCTACGAGCAGTACTTC
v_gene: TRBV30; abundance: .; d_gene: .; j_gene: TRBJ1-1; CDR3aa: CAWRKGDTEAFF; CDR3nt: TGTGCCTGGAGGAAAGGGGACACTGAAGCTTTCTTT
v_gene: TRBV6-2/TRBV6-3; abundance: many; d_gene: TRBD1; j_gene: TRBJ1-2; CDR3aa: CASSSTTFSGQGGNGYTF; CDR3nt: TGTGCCAGCAGTTCTACGACCTTCTCGGGACAGGGGGGGAATGGCTACACCTTC
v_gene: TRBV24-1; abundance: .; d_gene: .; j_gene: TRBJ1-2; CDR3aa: CATSDTTTRRDSYTF; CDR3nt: TGTGCCACCAGTGATACGACGACCAGACGGGATAGCTACACCTTC
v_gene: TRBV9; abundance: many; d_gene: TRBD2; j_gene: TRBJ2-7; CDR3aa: CASSVTTLAASIEQYF; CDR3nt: TGTGCCAGCAGCGTAACAACTCTAGCGGCATCCATCGAGCAGTACTTC
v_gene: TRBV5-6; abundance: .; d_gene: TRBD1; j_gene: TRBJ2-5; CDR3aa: CASSTRQGAETQYF; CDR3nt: TGTGCCAGCAGCACCCGACAGGGGGCAGAGACCCAGTACTTC
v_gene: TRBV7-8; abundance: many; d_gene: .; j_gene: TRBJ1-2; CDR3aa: CASRTRTDYGYTF; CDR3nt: TGTGCCAGCAGAACCCGGACCGACTATGGCTACACCTTC
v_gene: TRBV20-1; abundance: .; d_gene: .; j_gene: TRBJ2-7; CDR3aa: CSAAKGVGYEQYF; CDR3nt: TGCAGTGCGGCAAAGGGGGTGGGGTACGAGCAATACTTC
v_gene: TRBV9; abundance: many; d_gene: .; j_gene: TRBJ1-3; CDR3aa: CASSAQVRNTIYF; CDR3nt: TGTGCCAGCAGCGCCCAGGTGCGAAACACCATATATTTT
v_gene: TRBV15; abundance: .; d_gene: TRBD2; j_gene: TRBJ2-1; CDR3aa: CATSGDSGRAGNEQFF; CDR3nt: TGTGCCACCAGCGGTGATAGCGGGAGGGCTGGCAATGAGCAGTTCTTC
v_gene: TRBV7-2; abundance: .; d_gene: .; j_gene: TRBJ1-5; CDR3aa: CASSLWGDQPQHF; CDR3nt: TGTGCCAGCAGCTTATGGGGAGATCAGCCCCAGCATTTT
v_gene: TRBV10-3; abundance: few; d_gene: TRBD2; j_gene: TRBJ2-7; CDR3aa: CAISDLGGSASYEQYF; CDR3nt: TGTGCCATCAGTGATTTGGGCGGGAGTGCCTCCTACGAGCAGTACTTC
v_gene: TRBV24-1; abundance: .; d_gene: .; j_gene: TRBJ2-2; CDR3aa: CATRRSGGELFF; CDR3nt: TGTGCCACCAGGAGGTCGGGCGGGGAGCTGTTTTTT
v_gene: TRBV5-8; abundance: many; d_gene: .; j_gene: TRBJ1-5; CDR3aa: CASSFGGYQPQHF; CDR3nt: TGTGCCAGCAGCTTCGGAGGATATCAGCCCCAGCATTTT
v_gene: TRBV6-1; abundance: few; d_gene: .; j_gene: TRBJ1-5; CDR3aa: CASSTSGPNMQPQHF; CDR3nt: TGTGCCAGCAGTACCTCTGGGCCAAATATGCAGCCCCAGCATTTT
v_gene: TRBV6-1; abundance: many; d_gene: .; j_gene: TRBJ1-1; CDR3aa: CASSLRDPQIGAFF; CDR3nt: TGTGCCAGCAGCCTACGGGACCCCCAAATCGGAGCTTTCTTT
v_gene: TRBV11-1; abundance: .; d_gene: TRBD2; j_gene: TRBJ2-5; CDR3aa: CASNLAGATWYQETQYF; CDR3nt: TGTGCCAGCAATCTAGCGGGGGCCACTTGGTACCAAGAGACCCAGTACTTC
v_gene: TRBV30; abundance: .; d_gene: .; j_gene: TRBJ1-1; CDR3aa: CAWVTNTEAFF; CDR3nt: TGTGCCTGGGTTACGAACACTGAAGCTTTCTTT
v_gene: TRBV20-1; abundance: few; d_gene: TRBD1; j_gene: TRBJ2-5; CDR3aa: CSATTGQGKETQYF; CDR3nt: TGCAGTGCTACGACGGGACAGGGAAAAGAGACCCAGTACTTC
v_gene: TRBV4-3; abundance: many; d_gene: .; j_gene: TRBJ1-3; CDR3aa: CASSRSPSSGNTIYF; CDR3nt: TGCGCCAGCAGCCGCAGCCCTTCCTCTGGAAACACCATATATTTT
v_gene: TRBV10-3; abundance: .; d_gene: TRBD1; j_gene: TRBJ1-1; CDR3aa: CAIKLDRGNTEASF; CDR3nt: TGTGCCATCAAATTGGACAGGGGGAACACTGAAGCTTCCTTT
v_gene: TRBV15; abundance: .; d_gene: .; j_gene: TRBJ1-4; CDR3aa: CATSRARATNEKLFF; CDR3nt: TGTGCCACCAGCAGAGCCAGGGCTACTAATGAAAAACTGTTTTTT
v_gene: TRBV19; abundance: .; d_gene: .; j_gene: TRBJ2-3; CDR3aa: CASSLRDSGLGDTQYF; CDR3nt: TGTGCCAGTAGTTTGCGGGACAGTGGCCTGGGTGATACGCAGTATTTT
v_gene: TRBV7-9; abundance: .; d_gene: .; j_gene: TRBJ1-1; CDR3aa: CASSLRERGGTEAFF; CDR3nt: TGTGCCAGCAGCTTAAGGGAAAGGGGAGGCACTGAAGCTTTCTTT
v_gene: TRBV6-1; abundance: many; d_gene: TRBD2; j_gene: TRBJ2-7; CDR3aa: CASRTGIAGNFYEQYF; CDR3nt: TGTGCCAGCAGGACGGGAATAGCGGGAAATTTCTACGAGCAGTACTTC
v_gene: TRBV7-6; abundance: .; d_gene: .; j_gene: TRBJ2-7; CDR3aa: CASSAYSYEQYF; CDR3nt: TGTGCCAGCAGCGCGTACTCCTACGAGCAGTACTTC
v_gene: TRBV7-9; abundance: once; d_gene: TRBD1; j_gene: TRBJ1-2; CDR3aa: CASSLIATGDGYTF; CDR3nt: TGTGCCAGCAGCTTGATCGCGACAGGGGATGGCTACACCTTC
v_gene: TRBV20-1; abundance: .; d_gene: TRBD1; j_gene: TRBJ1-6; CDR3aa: CSARLPGQALHF; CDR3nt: TGCAGTGCTAGATTACCGGGACAGGCGCTCCACTTT
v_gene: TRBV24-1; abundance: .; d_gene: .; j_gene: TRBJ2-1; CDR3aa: CATTGGQYNEQFF; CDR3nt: TGTGCCACCACAGGGGGGCAATACAATGAGCAGTTCTTC
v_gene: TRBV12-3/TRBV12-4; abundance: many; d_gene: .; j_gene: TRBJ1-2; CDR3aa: CASNLWEYGYTF; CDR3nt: TGTGCCAGCAACCTCTGGGAGTATGGCTACACCTTC
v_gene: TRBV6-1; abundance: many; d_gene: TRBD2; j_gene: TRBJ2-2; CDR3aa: CASRGLAGPAGELFF; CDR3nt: TGTGCCAGCAGAGGACTAGCGGGGCCGGCCGGGGAGCTGTTTTTT
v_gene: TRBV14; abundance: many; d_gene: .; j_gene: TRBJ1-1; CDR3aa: CASSPIGRGVGTEAFF; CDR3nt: TGTGCCAGCAGCCCGATTGGCAGGGGCGTAGGCACTGAAGCTTTCTTT